Below, 22 T cell receptor beta chains from the same sample are listed, as sequenced in a study of regulatory T cells in long-lasting Graves disease (dated by TCRdb to 2020 to 2022). The intended sense of this specimen's time point label: newly diagnosed GD, antithyroid drugs for less than 3 months. For both TCR sequencing and RNA sequencing, RNA was extracted from PBMCs using TRIzol. Libraries were constructed by multiplex PCR. Sequencer: Illumina HiSeq 4000. To build TCR beta libraries, CDR3 regions were amplified by Arm-PCR using iRepertoire HTBI primers. TCRdb took the public reads, trimmed them with fastp at Q25, ran MiXCR for clone calling and kept in-frame beta chains. CDR3 protein sequences are deduplicated, and each keeps its most common genes and DNA. The sample includes about 460,000 distinct CDR3 sequences, with 14% observed a single time. The ten biggest clones cover 17% of the sample.

These records were also assigned to another study, of T cells in Graves' hyperthyroidism and ophthalmopathy.

This material consisted of peripheral blood mononuclear cells (PBMCs), taken at new diagnosis, from a patient treated with antithyroid drugs. These receptors came from a woman aged 45-59 years with Graves disease. Donor details come from another sample of the same person, matched by shared clones.

A remark on this clonotype: This may be a read error, as it is one base from a much larger clone. The gene calls are TRBV7-2 and TRBJ1-4; D is unresolved. The germline V gene has CDR1 SGHTA and CDR2 FQGNSA. The CDR3 runs 13 residues. The ends were cut back, 5 bases at V and 8 bases at J, with 12 bases in the middle. The CDR3 spells CASSRRCTEKLFF. Written as DNA, the CDR3 is TGTGCCAGCAGCCGCCGATGTACCGAAAAACTGTTTTTT.

This clonotype was counted between two and nine times. This rearrangement joins TRBV28 to TRBJ1-1, with unresolved D. The CDR3 runs 13 residues. Trimming removed 3 bases at V and 1 base at J, with 6 bases between. From germline, CDR1 is MDHEN and CDR2 SYDVKM. The CDR3 DNA sequence: TGTGCCAGCAGTTTCTGGACGAACACTGAAGCTTTCTTT. Amino acid sequence: CASSFWTNTEAFF. The variable domain in full, with the rest retrieved from reference TRBV28 and TRBJ1-1, is DVKVTQSSRYLVKRTGEKVFLECVQDMDHENMFWYRQDPGLGLRLIYFSYDVKMKEKGDIPEGYSVSREKKERFSLILESASTNQTSMYLCASSFWTNTEAFFGQGTRLTVV.

In this sample, this clonotype turned up many times. V is TRBV5-1 and J is TRBJ1-2; D call uncertain. This CDR3 spans 13 amino acids. Germline assignment: CDR1 SGHRS and CDR2 YFSETQ. Deletions cut 0 bases from V and 7 bases from J, with 10 bases between. CDR3 amino acids: CASSLEGPGGYTF. The CDR3 region has the DNA TGCGCCAGCAGCTTGGAGGGCCCCGGTGGCTACACCTTC.

The genes are TRBV4-1 and TRBJ2-1; 11 nucleotides align to TRBD2. Germline loops: CDR1 MGHRA, CDR2 YSYEKL. The junction had 4 bases not matched to a gene; V was cut back by 1 base and J by 5 bases. The CDR3 sequence is 16 residues long. DNA for the CDR3: TGCGCCAGCAGCCAAGCTCCGGGACTAGCGGACAATGAGCAGTTCTTC. Translation gives CASSQAPGLADNEQFF.

This clonotype was observed at least ten times. This chain joins TRBV5-1 and TRBJ2-2; the match to TRBD2 covers 8 bases. CDR1 and CDR2 from the germline V gene are SGHRS and YFSETQ. With V trimmed by 4 bases and J by 1 base, 6 bases remained unmatched. The CDR3 is 16 amino acids. The CDR3 loop reads CASSKRGLENTGELFF. The CDR3 region has the DNA TGCGCCAGCAGCAAGCGGGGACTAGAGAACACCGGGGAGCTGTTTTTT. Supplemented by reference TRBV5-1 and TRBJ2-2, the full variable domain reads KAGVTQTPRYLIKTRGQQVTLSCSPISGHRSVSWYQQTPGQGLQFLFEYFSETQRNKGNFPGRFSGRQFSNSRSEMNVSTLELGDSALYLCASSKRGLENTGELFFGEGSRLTVL.

The chain recombines TRBV18 with TRBJ2-7; TRBD1 might be the D (5 bases). The CDR3 is 15 amino acids. V lost 0 bases and J 1 base, leaving 10 bases between the germline ends. Germline V gene sequence: CDR1 KGHSH, CDR2 LQKENI. The CDR3 loop reads CASSPPGTGSYEQYF. CDR3 in DNA: TGTGCCAGCTCACCACCGGGAACAGGTTCCTACGAGCAGTACTTC.

This clonotype was found many times. The rearrangement uses TRBV7-9 and TRBJ2-3; D uncertain. Trimming took off 8 bases at V and 6 bases at J, with 21 bases between the two ends. Germline V gene lookup returns CDR1 SEHNR and CDR2 FQNEAQ (reference sequence). The CDR3 runs 15 residues. The CDR3 nucleotides read TGTGCCAGCGTGGTGGGTCAGCGCGACGGGGATACGCAGTATTTT. Protein sequence: CASVVGQRDGDTQYF.

This clonotype occurred many times. CDR3 DNA: TGTGCCAGCTCGGAAAATACCTACGAGCAGTACTTC. Translation: CASSENTYEQYF. V is TRBV18 and J is TRBJ2-7; D gene uncertain. Per germline, CDR1 KGHSH and CDR2 LQKENI. The V gene lost 6 bases and the J gene lost 2 bases, with 8 bases spanning the gap. CDR3 size: 12 residues.

This clonotype was counted ten times or more. The rearrangement uses TRBV28 and TRBJ1-2; 8 bases are shared with TRBD1. The CDR3 spans 13 residues. Germline-derived CDR1 and CDR2 are MDHEN and SYDVKM. V was pared by 6 bases and J by 8 bases, with 8 bases of the junction left unmatched. CDR3 sequence: CASSPQGAKGYTF. DNA of the CDR3: TGTGCCAGCAGCCCGCAGGGGGCGAAAGGCTACACCTTC.

The sample holds a few counts of this clonotype. The chain combines TRBV18 with TRBJ2-3, with D possibly TRBD2 on 5 matching bases. CDR1 is KGHSH and CDR2 is LQKENI in the germline V gene. Trimming left V 5 bases short and J 2 bases short, with 11 bases between. CDR3 size: 14 residues. The CDR3, as DNA: TGTGCCAGCTCAGGACTTTCTGACACAGATACGCAGTATTTT. It encodes CASSGLSDTDTQYF.

Comment on this clonotype: Its ends do not fully match the called genes, so a read error is possible. The chain combines TRBV7-7 with TRBJ2-5; TRBD1 agrees at 7 bases. Germline V gene sequence: CDR1 SSHAT, CDR2 FNYEAQ (reference sequence). The CDR3 contains 14 residues. The CDR3 bases are TGTGCCAGCAGCAAGGGACAGAACAAAGAGGCCCAGTACTTC. Amino acid sequence: CASSKGQNKEAQYF.

Ten or more counts support this clonotype. The chain employs TRBV27 and TRBJ2-7; D is ambiguous. The V end was cut by 5 bases, the J end by 1 base, with 15 bases between. CDR3 size: 15 residues. The germline V gene has CDR1 MNHEY and CDR2 SMNVEV (reference sequence). The CDR3 DNA sequence: TGTGCCAGCAGTCACCTGCCGACTTATTCCTACGAGCAGTACTTC. It encodes CASSHLPTYSYEQYF.

This clonotype was found a few times. The chain combines TRBV10-2 with TRBJ2-2, with D perhaps TRBD1 or TRBD2 (7 bases each). V was clipped by 10 bases and J by 6 bases, with 18 bases between them. CDR1 is WSHSY, CDR2 SAAADI, per germline. This CDR3 spans 14 amino acids. The CDR3 bases are TGCGCCACCAGGGGGGGGCGGTACGCCGGGGAGCTGTTTTTT. It encodes CATRGGRYAGELFF.

This clonotype was counted only a few times. This rearrangement joins TRBV30 to TRBJ2-1, with TRBD2 identical over 13 bases. CDR3 length: 13 residues. Germline CDR1 reads GTSNPN; CDR2 reads SVGIG (reference sequence). The J segment lost 15 bases and the V segment lost 2 bases, leaving 7 bases of the junction unmatched. For the CDR3, the DNA is TGTGCCTGGAGTCCCCGGACTAGCGGGAGTTCGTTCTTC. Its translation is CAWSPRTSGSSFF.

This clonotype was recorded many times. J is TRBJ2-7 and V is TRBV20-1; TRBD1 matches 8 bases. V shed 3 bases and J 5 bases; nucleotides not matched to a gene: 9. In germline, CDR1 is DFQATT, CDR2 SNEGSKA (reference sequence). The CDR3 loop spans 14 amino acids. CDR3 DNA sequence: TGCAGTGCTAGGGATGGCGACAGGGGAGACGAGCAGTACTTC. This encodes CSARDGDRGDEQYF.

The V and J genes are TRBV12-3 or TRBV12-4 and TRBJ1-2; D possibly corresponds to TRBD1 (5 bases). Trimming stripped 6 bases from V and 4 bases from J, with 21 bases between. The CDR3 covers 16 residues. CDR3 in amino acids: CASSTPPGLGPYGYTF. CDR3 DNA sequence: TGTGCCAGCAGCACCCCACCAGGACTGGGGCCCTATGGCTACACCTTC.

This clonotype was recorded at least ten times. V gene TRBV28 combines with J gene TRBJ2-1; TRBD2 matches 14 bases. Trimming removed 5 bases from V and 7 bases from J; junction bases left unmatched: 13. Looked up from germline, CDR1 is MDHEN and CDR2 is SYDVKM. The CDR3 is 18 amino acids. CDR3 sequence: CASSPALGLAGVVNEQFF. For the CDR3, the DNA is TGTGCCAGCAGTCCCGCCCTGGGACTAGCGGGAGTAGTAAATGAGCAGTTCTTC.

Many counts were recorded for this clonotype. This chain links TRBV2 with TRBJ2-1, with TRBD1 identical over 7 bases. The CDR3 covers 16 residues. CDR1 is SNHLY, CDR2 FYNNEI, per germline. V lost 2 bases and J lost 1; bases outside the gene matches: 5. The CDR3 is CASSEWDSESYNEQFF. DNA for the CDR3: TGTGCCAGCAGTGAATGGGACAGCGAGTCCTACAATGAGCAGTTCTTC. Complete variable domain (other parts from reference TRBV2 and TRBJ2-1): EPEVTQTPSHQVTQMGQEVILRCVPISNHLYFYWYRQILGQKVEFLVSFYNNEISEKSEIFDDQFSVERPDGSNFTLKIRSTKLEDSAMYFCASSEWDSESYNEQFFGPGTRLTVL.

This clonotype was recorded at least ten times. For the CDR3, the DNA is TGTGCCAGCAGGGTGGGACAGGGATTGAGTACGCAGTATTTT. It codes for CASRVGQGLSTQYF. The chain is built from TRBV28 and TRBJ2-3; 9 nucleotides align to TRBD1. CDR3 length equals 14 residues. The trim removed 6 bases at V and 8 bases at J, leaving 9 bases unmatched. The germline gives CDR1 MDHEN, CDR2 SYDVKM.

The table lists this clonotype with many counts. J is TRBJ2-1 and V is TRBV2; D may be TRBD1 or TRBD2 (5 bases each). There are 15 residues in the CDR3. Trimming took off 2 bases at V and 2 bases at J, with 10 bases between the two ends. Per germline, CDR1 SNHLY and CDR2 FYNNEI. The CDR3 DNA is TGTGCCAGCAGTGAAATGGGGGAGACCTACAATGAGCAGTTCTTC. Translated, it gives CASSEMGETYNEQFF.

The sample holds a few counts of this clonotype. This may be a read error, as it is one base from a much larger clone. The V gene is TRBV28, the J gene TRBJ2-3, with D tentatively TRBD2 (7 bases). The CDR3 is 14 residues long. The V gene lost 6 bases and the J gene lost 5 bases, with 15 bases spanning the gap. Germline V gene lookup returns CDR1 MDHEN and CDR2 SYDVKM. DNA of the CDR3: TGTGCCAGCAGCCGAGGGGGGGCGGTAGATACGCAGTATTTT. Its protein product is CASSRGGAVDTQYF.

This clonotype was picked up many times. The CDR3 bases are TGTGCCACCAGTGATGCCGGGACTAGCGGGAATTACAATGAGCAGTTCTTC. Translation: CATSDAGTSGNYNEQFF. This rearrangement joins TRBV24-1 to TRBJ2-1, with 13 positions matching TRBD2. There are 17 residues in the CDR3. The germline gives CDR1 KGHDR, CDR2 SFDVKD. Unmatched junction bases numbered 5, after V lost 3 bases and J lost 4 bases.